This record looks at one TCR beta chain sequence and its context. The sample comes from a study of response to subunit inactivated influenza vaccine. TCRdb passed the RT-PCR reads through MiXCR, listing each CDR3 protein once. The data show some 200,000 distinct CDR3 sequences, about 12% seen once. The germline V gene has CDR1 SEHNR and CDR2 FQNEAQ (reference sequence). The CDR3 covers 15 residues. The ends were cut back, 4 bases at V and 4 bases at J, with 14 bases in the middle. The sample was also reused in another study, on T cells expressing NK-cell markers. That study reports: For TCR beta, cDNA was produced by 5'RACE template switching with UMIs. Sequencing of TCR beta repertoires drew on sorted CD3+CD56+NKG2C+, CD3+CD56+NKG2C- and CD3+CD56-NKG2C+ T cells. One of eight sequenced donors was HCMV-seronegative; the other seven were seropositive.

The source material was CD8+ T cells sorted from PBMCs, sampled roughly 12 days after vaccination. The sequence was collected from a man in his forties or fifties who received an inactivated influenza vaccine. V is TRBV7-9 and J is TRBJ1-5; weak D call: TRBD1 (6 bases). The CDR3 region has the DNA TGTGCCAGCAGCTCCTCCGGGACACCTAATCAGCCCCAGCATTTT. Translation gives CASSSSGTPNQPQHF.